This note documents a single T cell receptor (beta chain) sequence. The antigen remains unidentified. This sample was taken from a study of T cell repertoires in cytomegalovirus infection. Study findings and constraints: Predominance within the ex vivo response was attributable to HLA-C-restricted CMV-specific TCR beta clonotypes. Summed public TCR beta family frequency identified CMV carriers bearing the relevant HLA.

This CDR3 has 17 amino acids. Germline trimming cut 8 bases from V and 4 bases from J; bases unmatched to any gene: 20. Germline V gives CDR1 SQVTM, CDR2 ANQGSEA. MiXCR, applied by TCRdb to the reads, yields one record per CDR3 protein. The table includes roughly 700,000 distinct CDR3 sequences, roughly 36% detected once. Material: cultured PBMCs, obtained from culture after CMV antigen stimulation. The J gene is TRBJ2-5, the V gene TRBV29-1, with 9 bases fitting TRBD1. The clonotype was recovered from a human donor in good health (CMV status not recorded). Some clones in this sample may be carry-over from other donors' samples. The CDR3 here is CSMRGQGSRGLLETQYF. CDR3 nucleotide sequence: TGCAGCATGAGAGGACAGGGGAGCCGGGGTCTTCTAGAGACCCAGTACTTC.